This T cell receptor (beta chain) stems from a study of blood T cell repertoires in COVID-19. Those enrolled, adults aged about 18 to 89 years, came from around 24 US areas. Here immunoSEQ multiplex PCR was the method, and the copy in TCRdb shows in-frame clones only, minus some. The sample yields 200,000 to 250,000 clones, approximately 75% seen once. Germline V gene sequence: CDR1 SGHTA, CDR2 FQGNSA. The germline V and J ends were trimmed by 5 bases and 3 bases, with 22 bases remaining between them. The CDR3 totals 17 residues. What was sequenced was PBMCs or T cells enriched from blood (not recorded which). The sequence was collected from a man in his forties who had recovered from COVID-19. The rearrangement joins TRBV7-2 to TRBJ1-2; perhaps TRBD1 as D (5 bases). CDR3: CASSPQQGLLKDYGYTF. The DNA of the CDR3 is TGTGCCAGCAGCCCCCAGCAGGGTCTGTTAAAAGACTATGGCTACACCTTC.